The next 28 T cell receptor beta chains were all read from a single sample in a study of chemoradiotherapy in HPV16-positive cancers. Some clones are missing from TCRdb's copy, which holds only in-frame ones; the method was immunoSEQ multiplex PCR. The sample includes approximately 4,200 clones, about four fifths of them seen just once. Material: tumor tissue, obtained from a patient who underwent chemoradiotherapy. The receptors stem from a human donor with HPV-associated anogenital cancer.

The chain is built from TRBV27 and TRBJ2-7; TRBD2 matches at 8 bases. CDR1 is MNHEY, CDR2 SMNVEV, per germline (reference sequence). CDR3 length: 16 residues. V dropped 5 bases and J dropped 2; count of bases not matched to a gene: 11. CDR3 in amino acids: CASSPHPRGGAYEQYF. CDR3 in DNA: TGTGCCAGCAGTCCCCACCCCCGGGGGGGAGCCTACGAGCAGTACTTC.

This chain joins TRBV5-4 and TRBJ1-1, with D tentatively TRBD1 (5 bases). The germline CDR1 and CDR2 sequences are SGHNT and YYREEE (reference sequence). This CDR3 is 16 amino acids long. The ends were cut back, 1 base at V and 1 base at J, with 14 bases in the middle. CDR3 sequence: CASSLYQGGGNTEAFF. The CDR3 coding sequence is TGTGCCAGCAGCTTGTATCAGGGAGGTGGGAACACTGAAGCTTTCTTT.

CDR3 amino acids: CASSPRLNTGELFF. The CDR3 DNA is TGTGCCAGCAGTCCTAGACTGAACACCGGGGAGCTGTTTTTT. The chain couples TRBV6-6 to TRBJ2-2; D is undetermined. Trimming took 5 bases from V and 1 from J, leaving 8 bases between them. The CDR3 covers 14 residues. Germline-derived CDR1 and CDR2 are MNHNY and SVGAGI (reference sequence).

The chain joins TRBV7-3 to TRBJ2-2; TRBD1 agrees at 9 bases. The CDR3 consists of 15 residues. The V gene end was trimmed by 6 bases and the J gene end by 8 bases; junction bases not matched to a gene: 10. Germline V gene sequence: CDR1 SGHTA, CDR2 FQGTGA. CDR3 in DNA: TGTGCCAGCAGTCGGACAGGGGAAGGGGCTGGGGAGCTGTTTTTT. It specifies CASSRTGEGAGELFF. The variable domain in full, with the rest retrieved from reference TRBV7-3 and TRBJ2-2, is GAGVSQTPSNKVTEKGKYVELRCDPISGHTALYWYRQSLGQGPEFLIYFQGTGAADDSGLPNDRFFAVRPEGSVSTLKIQRTERGDSAVYLCASSRTGEGAGELFFGEGSRLTVL.

The rearrangement uses TRBV10-2 and TRBJ1-5; 7 bases are a match to TRBD1. Trimming at V came to 6 bases and at J to 3 bases, leaving 11 bases not matched to a gene. The CDR3 totals 16 residues. CDR1 and CDR2 (germline): WSHSY, SAAADI. Here the CDR3 reads CASSPGQAVNNQPQHF. The CDR3 nucleotides are TGCGCCAGCAGCCCCGGACAGGCGGTAAACAATCAGCCCCAGCATTTT.

CDR3 in amino acids: CASSPPIGQGAGGPRNEQFF. The CDR3 region has the DNA TGTGCCAGCTCACCACCGATTGGACAGGGGGCGGGAGGGCCTAGGAATGAGCAGTTCTTC. The rearrangement joins TRBV18 to TRBJ2-1, with 11 nucleotides matching TRBD1. The CDR3 sequence is 20 residues long. Trimming cost V 0 bases and J 7 bases; bases outside gene matches: 17. The germline CDR1 and CDR2 sequences are KGHSH and LQKENI.

As to this clone: At one of its ends the junction is not consistent with the germline gene, which may arise from a read error. The rearrangement uses TRBV7-7 and TRBJ2-1, with a possible D match to TRBD2 (6 bases). CDR1 and CDR2 (germline): SSHAT, FNYEAQ (reference sequence). This CDR3 comprises 11 residues. The CDR3, as DNA: TGTGCTAGCAGCTTGGGGGGTGAGCAGTTCTTC. Its protein product is CASSLGGEQFF.

V is TRBV7-8 and J is TRBJ2-5; 7 nucleotides line up with TRBD1. The closer fit of TRBJ2-7 to the DNA end suggests the J call may be wrong. Germline CDR1 and CDR2: SGHVS and FQNEAQ. The CDR3 sequence is 17 residues long. This CDR3 is CASSRTTSGQSTYEQYF. The CDR3 DNA reads TGTGCCAGCAGCCGGACGACTTCGGGACAGTCAACCTACGAGCAGTACTTC.

This chain connects TRBV28 to TRBJ1-3; TRBD1 matches 9 bases. CDR1 MDHEN and CDR2 SYDVKM come from the germline V gene. J gave up 0 bases and V 3 bases, and 9 bases lay outside the gene matches. This CDR3 comprises 18 residues. The CDR3 DNA reads as TGTGCCAGCAGTTTTCCAACAGGGGGCGCCTACTCTGGAAACACCATATATTTT. Amino acid sequence: CASSFPTGGAYSGNTIYF.

The CDR3 DNA reads as TGTGCCAGTAGTTTAGCCCTGGGACTAGTCACCGGGGAGCTGTTTTTT. Translated, it gives CASSLALGLVTGELFF. The V call is TRBV19, the J call TRBJ2-2; 8 bases align to TRBD2. In germline, CDR1 is LNHDA, CDR2 SQIVND (reference sequence). Trimming cost V 5 bases and J 4 bases; bases outside gene matches: 9. The CDR3 loop spans 16 amino acids. The full variable domain, completed using reference TRBV19 and TRBJ2-2, is DGGITQSPKYLFRKEGQNVTLSCEQNLNHDAMYWYRQDPGQGLRLIYYSQIVNDFQKGDIAEGYSVSREKKESFPLTVTSAQKNPTAFYLCASSLALGLVTGELFFGEGSRLTVL.

The chain joins TRBV5-4 to TRBJ1-4, with TRBD1 identical over 7 bases. Germline CDR1 and CDR2: SGHNT and YYREEE (reference sequence). The CDR3 spans 15 residues. Trimming took 5 bases from V and 6 from J; bases not matched to a gene: 10. CDR3 region: CASRKNRGTDEKLFF. In nucleotides, the CDR3 is TGTGCCAGCAGGAAAAACAGGGGAACGGATGAAAAACTGTTTTTT.

This clone was picked up one time. The chain carries TRBV7-2 and TRBJ2-5; 8 nucleotides match TRBD2. V was pared by 1 base and J by 4 bases, with 5 bases of the junction left unmatched. The CDR3 is 15 amino acids. Germline-derived CDR1 and CDR2 are SGHTA and FQGNSA. In nucleotides, the CDR3 is TGTGCCAGCAGCTTAGATCCGGGGGGGTCAGAGACCCAGTACTTC. It specifies CASSLDPGGSETQYF.

The chain carries TRBV30 and TRBJ1-6; D is perhaps TRBD1 (5 bases). Germline CDR1 is GTSNPN and CDR2 is SVGIG (reference sequence). The V and J ends lost 8 bases and 4 bases respectively, with 12 bases between them. The CDR3 is made up of 13 amino acids. The CDR3 sequence: CAMTGGYNSPLHF. The CDR3 DNA is TGTGCCATGACTGGGGGGTATAATTCACCCCTCCACTTT.

The V gene is TRBV11-3, the J gene TRBJ2-6; 7 bases map to TRBD2. Germline V lookup: CDR1 SGHNT, CDR2 YENEEA. Germline trimming cut 4 bases from V and 2 bases from J; bases unmatched to any gene: 2. This CDR3 spans 15 amino acids. The CDR3 coding sequence is TGTGCCAGCAGCTGGGGGGGGACTGGGGCCAACGTCCTGACTTTC. Translated: CASSWGGTGANVLTF.

The chain has TRBV9 and TRBJ2-1, with TRBD2 identical over 9 bases. Germline lookup yields CDR1 SGDLS and CDR2 YYNGEE. CDR3 length: 13 amino acids. With V trimmed by 3 bases and J by 8 bases, 3 bases remained unmatched. The CDR3 protein is CASSGGGAYEQFF. The CDR3 DNA is TGTGCCAGCAGCGGCGGGGGGGCCTATGAGCAGTTCTTC.

This chain connects TRBV10-3 to TRBJ2-7, with TRBD1 as a possible D gene (6 bases). The CDR3 extends over 14 amino acids. Germline V CDR1 and CDR2: ENHRY, SYGVKD. Trimming took off 4 bases at V and 4 bases at J, with 14 bases between the two ends. The CDR3: CAISGTGLGYEQYF. As DNA, the CDR3 is TGTGCCATCAGTGGAACAGGGCTAGGGTACGAGCAGTACTTC.

The chain couples TRBV13 to TRBJ2-2, with 7 bases fitting TRBD2. V lost 0 bases and J lost 2; bases outside the gene matches: 6. The length of the CDR3 is 17 residues. Germline V gene lookup returns CDR1 PRHDT and CDR2 FYEKMQ (reference sequence). The CDR3 DNA reads as TGTGCCAGCAGCTTAGGGGGACCGGGACTAAACACCGGGGAGCTGTTTTTT. It codes for CASSLGGPGLNTGELFF.

This sequence joins TRBV5-1 and TRBJ1-6, with 8 bases identical to TRBD1. This CDR3 spans 14 amino acids. The V segment lost 4 bases and the J segment 7 bases; nucleotides outside the gene matches: 4. Germline lookup yields CDR1 SGHRS and CDR2 YFSETQ. The CDR3 loop reads CASSGGQANSPLHF. In DNA, the CDR3 is TGCGCCAGCAGCGGGGGACAGGCAAATTCACCCCTCCACTTT.

The chain employs TRBV5-1 and TRBJ2-1; 9 nucleotides match TRBD2. V was clipped by 0 bases and J by 4 bases; unmatched bases: 2. CDR1 and CDR2 from the germline V gene are SGHRS and YFSETQ. CDR3 size: 15 residues. The CDR3 nucleotides read TGCGCCAGCAGCTTGGTGGCGGGGGGGTACAATGAGCAGTTCTTC. It encodes CASSLVAGGYNEQFF.

This clone was recorded only once. V usage is TRBV5-1 and J usage is TRBJ2-7; tentatively, D is TRBD2 (5 bases). V lost 0 bases to trimming and J lost 2 bases, with 9 bases between them. The germline V gene encodes CDR1 SGHRS and CDR2 YFSETQ. The CDR3 has 14 residues. The CDR3, as DNA: TGCGCCAGCAGCTTGGGGGCGGGTACCTACGAGCAGTACTTC. This gives the protein CASSLGAGTYEQYF.

The chain is built from TRBV7-9 and TRBJ2-3; D is uncertain. Trimming shortened V by 2 bases and J by 1 base, and 10 bases separated the two germline ends. Germline V gives CDR1 SEHNR, CDR2 FQNEAQ (reference sequence). The CDR3 consists of 15 residues. The CDR3 nucleotides are TGTGCCAGCAGCTTAATTGCCAGCGGCACAGATACGCAGTATTTT. Its protein is CASSLIASGTDTQYF.

V gene TRBV27 combines with J gene TRBJ2-7; a weak D match, TRBD2 (6 bases). V was clipped by 5 bases and J by 1 base, with 15 bases between them. Germline CDR1 and CDR2: MNHEY and SMNVEV (reference sequence). CDR3 length: 15 residues. CDR3 sequence reads: CASSPWSGRSYEQYF. CDR3 in DNA: TGTGCCAGCAGTCCCTGGAGCGGGCGATCCTACGAGCAGTACTTC.

This CDR3 reads CASRELASQETQYF. CDR3 in DNA: TGTGCCAGCAGAGAACTAGCATCTCAAGAGACCCAGTACTTC. The chain couples TRBV2 to TRBJ2-5; TRBD2 is a possible D gene (6 bases). V lost 6 bases and J lost 2, with 13 bases in between. CDR1 is SNHLY, CDR2 FYNNEI, per germline. The CDR3 has 14 amino acids.

The chain uses TRBV6-1 and TRBJ1-1, with 9 bases identical to TRBD1. The CDR3 covers 14 residues. Germline lookup yields CDR1 MNHNS and CDR2 SASEGT. The junction had 5 bases not matched to a gene; V was cut back by 5 bases and J by 4 bases. DNA of the CDR3: TGTGCCAGCAGTCCGGGACAGGGAGTCACTGAAGCTTTCTTT. Protein product: CASSPGQGVTEAFF.

The chain combines TRBV7-9 with TRBJ2-7, with D perhaps matching TRBD1 (5 bases). Germline values: CDR1 SEHNR, CDR2 FQNEAQ (reference sequence). V was trimmed by 5 bases and J by 1 base, leaving 18 bases between them. The CDR3 length is 16 residues. The CDR3: CASSPPTGLSSYEQYF. CDR3 sequence (DNA): TGTGCCAGCAGCCCTCCTACAGGCCTATCATCCTACGAGCAGTACTTC. Complete variable domain (other parts from reference TRBV7-9 and TRBJ2-7): DTGVSQNPRHKITKRGQNVTFRCDPISEHNRLYWYRQTLGQGPEFLTYFQNEAQLEKSRLLSDRFSAERPKGSFSTLEIQRTEQGDSAMYLCASSPPTGLSSYEQYFGPGTRLTVT.

The rearrangement uses TRBV27 and TRBJ2-2; a possible D gene is TRBD2 (6 bases). The ends were cut back, 1 base at V and 2 bases at J, with 11 bases in the middle. This CDR3 is built from 16 residues. CDR1 and CDR2 (germline): MNHEY, SMNVEV (reference sequence). The CDR3 coding sequence is TGTGCCAGCAGTTTATACTTCGGGAGTAACACCGGGGAGCTGTTTTTT. Translation gives CASSLYFGSNTGELFF.

This chain joins TRBV5-1 and TRBJ2-1, with TRBD2 identical over 7 bases. V was clipped by 4 bases and J by 5 bases; unmatched bases: 6. CDR1 is SGHRS and CDR2 is YFSETQ in the germline V gene. The CDR3 extends over 14 amino acids. In DNA form, the CDR3 reads TGCGCCAGCAGCGCCACTAGCGCTGACAATGAGCAGTTCTTC. Its translation: CASSATSADNEQFF.

The chain has TRBV18 and TRBJ1-3, with TRBD1 matching 7 bases. V dropped 3 bases and J dropped 3; count of bases not matched to a gene: 2. CDR1 KGHSH and CDR2 LQKENI come from the germline V gene. There are 14 residues in the CDR3. DNA of the CDR3: TGTGCCAGCTCACCGGGGACAGTTGGAAACACCATATATTTT. Its protein product is CASSPGTVGNTIYF.